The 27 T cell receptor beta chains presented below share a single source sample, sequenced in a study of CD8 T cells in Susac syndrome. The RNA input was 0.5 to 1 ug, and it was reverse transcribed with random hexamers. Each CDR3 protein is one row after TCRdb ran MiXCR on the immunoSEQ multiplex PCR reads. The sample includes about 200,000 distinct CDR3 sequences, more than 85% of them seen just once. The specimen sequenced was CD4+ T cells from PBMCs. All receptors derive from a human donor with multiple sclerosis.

The chain's CDR3 is CASTAGIANYGYTF. The CDR3 DNA sequence: TGTGCCAGCACTGCAGGGATAGCTAACTATGGCTACACCTTC. The V and J genes are TRBV2 and TRBJ1-2; D is possibly TRBD1 (5 bases). Trimming took 7 bases from V and 0 from J, leaving 12 bases between them. The germline V gene has CDR1 SNHLY and CDR2 FYNNEI. CDR3 length equals 14 residues.

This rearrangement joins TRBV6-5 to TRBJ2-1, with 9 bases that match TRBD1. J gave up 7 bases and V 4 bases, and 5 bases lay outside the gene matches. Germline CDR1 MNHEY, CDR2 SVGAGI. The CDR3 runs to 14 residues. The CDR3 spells CASSSGTGRNEQFF. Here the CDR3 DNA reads TGTGCCAGCAGTTCCGGGACAGGGCGGAATGAGCAGTTCTTC.

The CDR3 region has the DNA TGTGCCTGGAGCCGGACAGGGGGAAATTCACCCCTCCACTTT. Amino acids: CAWSRTGGNSPLHF. The V and J genes are TRBV30 and TRBJ1-6; the match to TRBD1 covers 10 bases. CDR3 size: 14 residues. CDR1 is GTSNPN and CDR2 is SVGIG in the germline V gene (reference sequence). Trimming removed 3 bases from V and 7 bases from J; junction bases left unmatched: 3.

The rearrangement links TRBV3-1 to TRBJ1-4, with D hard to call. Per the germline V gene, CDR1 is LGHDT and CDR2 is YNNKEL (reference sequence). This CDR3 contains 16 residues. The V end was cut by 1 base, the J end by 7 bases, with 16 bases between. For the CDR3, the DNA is TGTGCCAGCAGCCAAGGGCCAGGTTTAGGCGGTGAAAAACTGTTTTTT. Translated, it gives CASSQGPGLGGEKLFF. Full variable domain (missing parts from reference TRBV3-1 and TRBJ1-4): DTAVSQTPKYLVTQMGNDKSIKCEQNLGHDTMYWYKQDSKKFLKIMFSYNNKELIINETVPNRFSPKSPDKAHLNLHINSLELGDSAVYFCASSQGPGLGGEKLFFGSGTQLSVL.

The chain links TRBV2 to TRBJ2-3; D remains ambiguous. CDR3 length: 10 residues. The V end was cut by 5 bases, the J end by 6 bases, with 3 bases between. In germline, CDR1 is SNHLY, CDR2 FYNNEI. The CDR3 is CASSKDTQYF. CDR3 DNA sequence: TGTGCCAGCAGTAAGGATACGCAGTATTTT.

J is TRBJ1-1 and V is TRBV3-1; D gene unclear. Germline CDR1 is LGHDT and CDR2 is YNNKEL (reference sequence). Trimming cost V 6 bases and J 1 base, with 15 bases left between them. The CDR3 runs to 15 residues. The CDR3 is CASSPTFLQNTEAFF. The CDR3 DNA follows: TGTGCCAGCAGTCCGACTTTTCTTCAGAACACTGAAGCTTTCTTT.

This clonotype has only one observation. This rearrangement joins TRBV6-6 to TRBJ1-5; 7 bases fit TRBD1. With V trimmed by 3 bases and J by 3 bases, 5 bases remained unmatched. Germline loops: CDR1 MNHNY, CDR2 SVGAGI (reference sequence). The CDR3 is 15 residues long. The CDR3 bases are TGTGCCAGCAGTTATTCAGGGGGTTTCAATCAGCCCCAGCATTTT. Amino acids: CASSYSGGFNQPQHF.

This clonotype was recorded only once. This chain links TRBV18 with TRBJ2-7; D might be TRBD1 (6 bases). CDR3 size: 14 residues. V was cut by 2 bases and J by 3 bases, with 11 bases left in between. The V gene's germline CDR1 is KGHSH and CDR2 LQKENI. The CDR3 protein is CASSPSGQSYEQYF. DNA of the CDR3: TGTGCCAGCTCACCATCCGGACAGAGCTACGAGCAGTACTTC.

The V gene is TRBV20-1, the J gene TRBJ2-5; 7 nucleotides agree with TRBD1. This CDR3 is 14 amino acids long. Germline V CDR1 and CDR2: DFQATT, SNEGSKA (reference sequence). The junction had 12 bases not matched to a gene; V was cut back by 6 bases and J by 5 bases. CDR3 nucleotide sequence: TGCAGTGCCGGGCGCCCTACAGGGGATGAGACCCAGTACTTC. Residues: CSAGRPTGDETQYF.

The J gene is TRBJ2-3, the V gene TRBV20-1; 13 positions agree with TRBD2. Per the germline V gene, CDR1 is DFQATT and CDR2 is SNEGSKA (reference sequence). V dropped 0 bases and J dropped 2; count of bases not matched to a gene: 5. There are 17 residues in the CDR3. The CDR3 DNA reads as TGCAGTGCTAGAGATTCGGGACTAGCGGGGCACACAGATACGCAGTATTTT. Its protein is CSARDSGLAGHTDTQYF.

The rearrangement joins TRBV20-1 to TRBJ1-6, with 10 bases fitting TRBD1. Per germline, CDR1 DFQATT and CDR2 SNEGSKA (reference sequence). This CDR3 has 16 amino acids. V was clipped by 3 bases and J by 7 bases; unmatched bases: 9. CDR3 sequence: CSASRQGAANNSPLHF. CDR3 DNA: TGCAGTGCTAGTCGACAGGGGGCGGCGAACAATTCACCCCTCCACTTT.

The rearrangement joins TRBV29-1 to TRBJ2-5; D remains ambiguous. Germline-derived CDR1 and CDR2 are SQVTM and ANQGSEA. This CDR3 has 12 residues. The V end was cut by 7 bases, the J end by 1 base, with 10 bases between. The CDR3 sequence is CSARPGQETQYF. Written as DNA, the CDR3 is TGCAGCGCACGTCCGGGCCAAGAGACCCAGTACTTC. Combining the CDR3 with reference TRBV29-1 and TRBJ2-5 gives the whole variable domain SAVISQKPSRDICQRGTSLTIQCQVDSQVTMMFWYRQQPGQSLTLIATANQGSEATYESGFVIDKFPISRPNLTFSTLTVSNMSPEDSSIYLCSARPGQETQYFGPGTRLLVL.

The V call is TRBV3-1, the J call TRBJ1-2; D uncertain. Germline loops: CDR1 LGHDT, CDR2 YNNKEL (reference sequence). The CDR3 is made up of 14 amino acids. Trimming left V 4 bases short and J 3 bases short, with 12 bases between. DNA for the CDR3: TGTGCCAGCAGCCCATCCCCCGATTACTATGGCTACACCTTC. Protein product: CASSPSPDYYGYTF.

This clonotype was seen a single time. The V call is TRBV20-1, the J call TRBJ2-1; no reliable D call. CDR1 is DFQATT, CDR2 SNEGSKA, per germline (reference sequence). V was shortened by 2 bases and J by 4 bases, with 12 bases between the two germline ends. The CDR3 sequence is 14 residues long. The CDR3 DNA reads TGCAGTGCTAGATTTCCGGGTGGTTACAATGAGCAGTTCTTC. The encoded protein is CSARFPGGYNEQFF.

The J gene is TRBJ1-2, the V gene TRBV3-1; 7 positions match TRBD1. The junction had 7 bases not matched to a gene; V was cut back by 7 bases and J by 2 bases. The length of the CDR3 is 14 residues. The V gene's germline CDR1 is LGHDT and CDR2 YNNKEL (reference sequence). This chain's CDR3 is CASNGGGGNYGYTF. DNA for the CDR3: TGTGCCAGCAACGGAGGAGGGGGCAACTATGGCTACACCTTC.

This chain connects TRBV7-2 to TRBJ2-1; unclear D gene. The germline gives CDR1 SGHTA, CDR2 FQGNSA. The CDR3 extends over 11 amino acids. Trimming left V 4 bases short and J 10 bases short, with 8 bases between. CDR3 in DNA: TGTGCCAGCAGCTCCTCGAAAGAGCAGTTCTTC. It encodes CASSSSKEQFF.

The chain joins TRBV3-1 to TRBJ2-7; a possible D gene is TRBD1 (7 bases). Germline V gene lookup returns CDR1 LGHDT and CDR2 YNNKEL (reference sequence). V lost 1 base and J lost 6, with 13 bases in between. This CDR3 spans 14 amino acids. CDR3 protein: CASSQGFRGVEQYV. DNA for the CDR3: TGTGCCAGCAGCCAAGGATTCAGGGGGGTCGAGCAGTACGTC.

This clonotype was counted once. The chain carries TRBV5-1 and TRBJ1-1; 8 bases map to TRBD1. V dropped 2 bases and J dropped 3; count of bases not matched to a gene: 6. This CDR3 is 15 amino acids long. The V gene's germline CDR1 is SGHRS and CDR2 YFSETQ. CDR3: CASSLGAGQDTEAFF. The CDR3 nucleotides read TGCGCCAGCAGCTTAGGGGCGGGACAGGACACTGAAGCTTTCTTT.

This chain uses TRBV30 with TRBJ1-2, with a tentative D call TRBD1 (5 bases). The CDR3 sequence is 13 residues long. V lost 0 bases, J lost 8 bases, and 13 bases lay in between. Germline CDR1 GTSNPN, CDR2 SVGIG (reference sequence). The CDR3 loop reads CAWSVQGLSGYTF. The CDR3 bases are TGTGCCTGGAGTGTCCAGGGACTGAGCGGCTACACCTTC.

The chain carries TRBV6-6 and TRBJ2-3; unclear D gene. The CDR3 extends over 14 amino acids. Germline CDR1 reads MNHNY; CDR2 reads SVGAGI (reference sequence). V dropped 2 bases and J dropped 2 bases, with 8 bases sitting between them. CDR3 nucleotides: TGTGCCAGCAGTTACATGGGGTCCACAGATACGCAGTATTTT. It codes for CASSYMGSTDTQYF.

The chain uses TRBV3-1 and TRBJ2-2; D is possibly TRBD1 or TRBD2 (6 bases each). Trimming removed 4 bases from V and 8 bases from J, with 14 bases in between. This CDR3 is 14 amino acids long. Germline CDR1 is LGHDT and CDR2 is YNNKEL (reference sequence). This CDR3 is CASSPHGGPGELFF. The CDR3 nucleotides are TGTGCCAGCAGCCCACATGGGGGGCCTGGGGAGCTGTTTTTT.

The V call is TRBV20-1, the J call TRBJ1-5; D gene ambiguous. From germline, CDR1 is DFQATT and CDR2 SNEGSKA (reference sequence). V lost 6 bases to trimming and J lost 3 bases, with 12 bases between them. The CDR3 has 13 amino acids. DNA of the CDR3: TGCAGTGCCACCGCCGCGTACAATCAGCCCCAGCATTTT. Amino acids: CSATAAYNQPQHF.

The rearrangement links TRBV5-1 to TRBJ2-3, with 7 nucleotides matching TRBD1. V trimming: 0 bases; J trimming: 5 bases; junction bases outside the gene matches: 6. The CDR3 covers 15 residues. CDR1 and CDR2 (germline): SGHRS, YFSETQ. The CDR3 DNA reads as TGCGCCAGCAGCTTGGCACAGGGGAGACGAGATACGCAGTATTTT. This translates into CASSLAQGRRDTQYF.

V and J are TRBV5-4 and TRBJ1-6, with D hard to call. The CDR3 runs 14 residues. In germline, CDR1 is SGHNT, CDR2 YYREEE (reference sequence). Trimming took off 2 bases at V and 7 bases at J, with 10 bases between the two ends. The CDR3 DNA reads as TGTGCCAGCAGCTTCCGGGATTCGAATTCACCCCTCCACTTT. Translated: CASSFRDSNSPLHF. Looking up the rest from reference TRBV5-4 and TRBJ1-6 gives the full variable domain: ETGVTQSPTHLIKTRGQQVTLRCSSQSGHNTVSWYQQALGQGPQFIFQYYREEENGRGNFPPRFSGLQFPNYSSELNVNALELDDSALYLCASSFRDSNSPLHFGNGTRLTVT.

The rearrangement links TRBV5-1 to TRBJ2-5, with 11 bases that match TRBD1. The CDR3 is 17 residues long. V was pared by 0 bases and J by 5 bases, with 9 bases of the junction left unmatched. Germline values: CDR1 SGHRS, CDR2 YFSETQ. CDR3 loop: CASSLAWTGGAGETQYF. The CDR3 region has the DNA TGCGCCAGCAGCTTGGCCTGGACAGGGGGCGCCGGGGAGACCCAGTACTTC.

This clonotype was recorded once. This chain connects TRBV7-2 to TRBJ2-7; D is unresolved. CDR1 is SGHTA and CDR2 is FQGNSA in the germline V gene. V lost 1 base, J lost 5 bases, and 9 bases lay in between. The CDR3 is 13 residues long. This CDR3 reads CASSLGLPNEQYF. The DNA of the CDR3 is TGTGCCAGCAGCTTAGGATTGCCTAACGAGCAGTACTTC.

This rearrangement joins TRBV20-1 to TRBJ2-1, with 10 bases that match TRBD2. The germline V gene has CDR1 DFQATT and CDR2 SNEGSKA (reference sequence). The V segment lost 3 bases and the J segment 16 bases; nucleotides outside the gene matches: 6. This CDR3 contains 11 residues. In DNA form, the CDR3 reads TGCAGTGCTAGGGGAGCGGGGGGGCAATTCTTC. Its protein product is CSARGAGGQFF.